The source of this TCR beta chain is a study of blood T cell repertoires in COVID-19. Whole-study context: COVID-19 samples, acute and convalescent, were from the United States, Italy and Spain. The cDNA or gDNA used as material had been derived from T cells, B-cell-depleted T cells, or PBMCs.

In the original workflow: Estimation of nucleated cell counts relied on the amplification of reference gene primers. Assay used: immunoSEQ multiplex PCR; TCRdb lists only in-frame clones, some missing. The DNA was the basis for D and trimming; V, J and clone size are from that table. The data contain some 150,000 clones, 81% of them singletons. Germline V gene lookup returns CDR1 SNHLY and CDR2 FYNNEI. The V and J ends lost 3 bases and 9 bases, in that order; junction bases with no gene match: 9. The CDR3 extends over 15 amino acids. This TCR came from a human donor with acute or convalescent COVID-19. The donor label of this sample is uncertain. The sequenced sample was peripheral blood. The chain recombines TRBV2 with TRBJ1-3, with 9 bases matching TRBD1. The CDR3 coding sequence is TGTGCCAGCAGTGAGCTGGGACAGGGATTTGGCACCATATATTTT. Its translation is CASSELGQGFGTIYF.